These T cell receptor beta chains were read from a single sample in a study of blood T cell repertoires in COVID-19. The data were produced by immunoSEQ multiplex PCR, yet TCRdb's version contains in-frame clones alone and is incomplete. Among some 45,000 clones listed, roughly 92% were seen once. The sample consisted of peripheral blood. These receptors originate from a man in his fifties with active COVID-19. The CDR3 runs from the conserved cysteine through the conserved F or W. D genes are given only for firm matches. Rows may omit the clone size; those that give it use once, few, many or a size class.

TRBJ2-3	NA	TRBD2	TRBV19	TGTGCCAGTAGTGGCCAAGCGGGGACTAGCACAGATACGCAGTATTTT	CASSGQAGTSTDTQYF
TRBJ2-7	NA	TRBD2	TRBV11-3	TGTGCCAGCAGCCCTACTAGCGGAGATCTATACGAGCAGTACTTC	CASSPTSGDLYEQYF
TRBJ2-6	NA	NA	TRBV28	TGTGCCAGCATCGCGGCTGGGGCCAACGTCCTGACTTTC	CASIAAGANVLTF
TRBJ1-3	NA	NA	TRBV15	TGTGCCACCAGCAGAGATAGGGCAGGGCGCTTCTCTGGAAACACCATATATTTT	CATSRDRAGRFSGNTIYF
TRBJ1-5	NA	TRBD1	TRBV6-6	TGTGCCAGCAGTTACGGGGGGCCAGGGGGCCAGCCCCAGCATTTT	CASSYGGPGGQPQHF
TRBJ1-4	NA	NA	TRBV25-1	TGTGCCAGCAGCCGCCGACTTGTTGATAATGAAAAACTGTTTTTT	CASSRRLVDNEKLFF
TRBJ2-3	NA	NA	TRBV15	TGTGCCACCAGCAGAGCTCGAGCTAGCACAGATACGCAGTATTTT	CATSRARASTDTQYF
TRBJ2-5	NA	NA	TRBV28	TGTGCCAGCAGTTCGCGACTACCATATCAAAAAGAGACCCAGTACTTC	CASSSRLPYQKETQYF
TRBJ2-1	NA	TRBD2	TRBV24-1	TGTGCCACCAGCGCTAGCGGGAGTTACAATGAGCAGTTCTTC	CATSASGSYNEQFF
TRBJ2-1	NA	TRBD1	TRBV7-3	TGTGCCAGCAGCTGGGGACAGGGGGTTGGGAATGAGCAGTTCTTC	CASSWGQGVGNEQFF
TRBJ2-1	NA	TRBD2	TRBV5-6	TGTGCCAGCAGCTTAGGGACTAGCAGCTACAATGAGCAGTTCTTC	CASSLGTSSYNEQFF
TRBJ1-6	NA	NA	TRBV3-1/TRBV3-2	TGTGCCAGCAGCCCCCGTGAGAAATCACCCCTCCACTTT	CASSPREKSPLHF
TRBJ2-7	NA	NA	TRBV3-1/TRBV3-2	TGTGCCAGCAGCCATTCTTACGAGCAGTACTTC	CASSHSYEQYF
TRBJ2-5	NA	TRBD2	TRBV6-2/TRBV6-3	TGTGCCAGCAGTTACGGAGGGACTAGTTTAGAGACCCAGTACTTC	CASSYGGTSLETQYF
TRBJ2-3	NA	NA	TRBV3-1/TRBV3-2	TGTGCCAGCAGCCAAGATTTCCGGGTAGCAGATACGCAGTATTTT	CASSQDFRVADTQYF
TRBJ2-7	NA	TRBD2	TRBV10-3	TGTGCCACTCGAGGTAGCGGGAGTACCTACGAGCAGTACTTC	CATRGSGSTYEQYF
TRBJ2-2	NA	TRBD1	TRBV10-1	TGCGCCAGCAGTGAAACCAGGGGGAGAGCCGGGGAGCTGTTTTTT	CASSETRGRAGELFF
TRBJ1-1	NA	TRBD1	TRBV11-2	TGTGCCAGCAGCTCTAGTGGGCTACAGGGGACTGAAGCTTTCTTT	CASSSSGLQGTEAFF
TRBJ2-3	NA	NA	TRBV4-2	TGTGCCAGCAGCCTGACGGGCGGGGGCGGCACAGATACGCAGTATTTT	CASSLTGGGGTDTQYF
TRBJ2-1	once	NA	TRBV11-3	TGTGCCAGCAGCCCCAAAGCGGGCCTCTCCTACAATGAGCAGTTCTTC	CASSPKAGLSYNEQFF
TRBJ1-1	once	NA	TRBV11-2	TGTGCCAGCAGCCCAGGGGTTACTGAAGCTTTCTTT	CASSPGVTEAFF
TRBJ2-5	NA	TRBD2	TRBV15	TGTGCCACCAGCAAAGGAACGGGGGGGGAGACCCAGTACTTC	CATSKGTGGETQYF
TRBJ1-1	once	NA	TRBV7-9	TGTGCCAGCAGCCATATGCCGGGTCCGAACACTGAAGCTTTCTTT	CASSHMPGPNTEAFF
TRBJ2-3	few	NA	TRBV27	TGTGCCAGCAGTCAAGACCACCCGGGATACACAGATACGCAGTATTTT	CASSQDHPGYTDTQYF
TRBJ2-6	NA	TRBD1	TRBV6-1	TGTGCCACGCCGACAGGGGACTCTGGGGCCAACGTCCTGACTTTC	CATPTGDSGANVLTF
TRBJ2-7	medium-sized	NA	TRBV6-1	TGTGCCAGCAGTGAAGAGGGAGGGGGCTCCTACGAGCAGTACTTC	CASSEEGGGSYEQYF
TRBJ1-1	NA	NA	TRBV5-1	TGCGCCAGCAGCAGCGGGGAGATGAACACTGAAGCTTTCTTT	CASSSGEMNTEAFF
TRBJ2-1	NA	TRBD2	TRBV5-4	TGTGCCAGCAGCGTGCCAGGACTAGCGGGGTCTGAGCAGTTCTTC	CASSVPGLAGSEQFF
TRBJ2-5	NA	NA	TRBV12-3/TRBV12-4	TGTGCCAGCAGTTTGGGGGGTGAAGAGACCCAGTACTTC	CASSLGGEETQYF
TRBJ2-2	NA	NA	TRBV7-2	TGTGCCAGCAGCTTACTTCCCGGCACCGGGGAGCTGTTTTTT	CASSLLPGTGELFF
TRBJ2-3	NA	TRBD2	TRBV20-1	TGCAGTGCCAGTAAGACTAGCGGGACAGCAGATACGCAGTATTTT	CSASKTSGTADTQYF
TRBJ2-5	NA	NA	TRBV28	TGTGCCAGCAGTTTAAGCGAGGGACAAGAGACCCAGTACTTC	CASSLSEGQETQYF
TRBJ1-5	NA	NA	TRBV19	TGTGCCAGTAGTATTACAGGACGGCAGCCCCAGCATTTT	CASSITGRQPQHF
TRBJ1-2	NA	NA	TRBV14	TGTGCCAGCAGCCAAGAGGCCCGTCAAGGCTACACCTTC	CASSQEARQGYTF
TRBJ2-1	NA	NA	TRBV28	TGTGCCAGCAGTTTATTGGGACAAGGTCCCCGTGAGCAGTTCTTC	CASSLLGQGPREQFF
TRBJ1-5	once	NA	TRBV27	TGTGCCAGCAGTTCCGGACATGGCAATCAGCCCCAGCATTTT	CASSSGHGNQPQHF
TRBJ2-2	NA	NA	TRBV28	TGTGCCAGCAGTTTAGGACTCGGGGGCACCGGGGAGCTGTTTTTT	CASSLGLGGTGELFF
TRBJ2-1	few	NA	TRBV30	TGTGCCTGGAGACGGGGAGTGTACAGGGCCTCCTACAATGAGCAGTTCTTC	CAWRRGVYRASYNEQFF
TRBJ2-3	NA	TRBD1	TRBV5-1	TGCGCCAGCAGGACAGGGGGCACAGATACGCAGTATTTT	CASRTGGTDTQYF
TRBJ1-5	NA	TRBD1	TRBV19	TGTGCCAGTGGGGGACAGCTCAGCAATCAGCCCCAGCATTTT	CASGGQLSNQPQHF
TRBJ2-1	NA	NA	TRBV12-1	TGTGCCAGCAGCTTTGTGGCTAGCGATAACTCCTACAATGAGCAGTTCTTC	CASSFVASDNSYNEQFF
TRBJ2-1	NA	NA	TRBV5-4	TGTGCCAGCAGCTCCGGAGACGGTAGCTCCTACAATGAGCAGTTCTTC	CASSSGDGSSYNEQFF